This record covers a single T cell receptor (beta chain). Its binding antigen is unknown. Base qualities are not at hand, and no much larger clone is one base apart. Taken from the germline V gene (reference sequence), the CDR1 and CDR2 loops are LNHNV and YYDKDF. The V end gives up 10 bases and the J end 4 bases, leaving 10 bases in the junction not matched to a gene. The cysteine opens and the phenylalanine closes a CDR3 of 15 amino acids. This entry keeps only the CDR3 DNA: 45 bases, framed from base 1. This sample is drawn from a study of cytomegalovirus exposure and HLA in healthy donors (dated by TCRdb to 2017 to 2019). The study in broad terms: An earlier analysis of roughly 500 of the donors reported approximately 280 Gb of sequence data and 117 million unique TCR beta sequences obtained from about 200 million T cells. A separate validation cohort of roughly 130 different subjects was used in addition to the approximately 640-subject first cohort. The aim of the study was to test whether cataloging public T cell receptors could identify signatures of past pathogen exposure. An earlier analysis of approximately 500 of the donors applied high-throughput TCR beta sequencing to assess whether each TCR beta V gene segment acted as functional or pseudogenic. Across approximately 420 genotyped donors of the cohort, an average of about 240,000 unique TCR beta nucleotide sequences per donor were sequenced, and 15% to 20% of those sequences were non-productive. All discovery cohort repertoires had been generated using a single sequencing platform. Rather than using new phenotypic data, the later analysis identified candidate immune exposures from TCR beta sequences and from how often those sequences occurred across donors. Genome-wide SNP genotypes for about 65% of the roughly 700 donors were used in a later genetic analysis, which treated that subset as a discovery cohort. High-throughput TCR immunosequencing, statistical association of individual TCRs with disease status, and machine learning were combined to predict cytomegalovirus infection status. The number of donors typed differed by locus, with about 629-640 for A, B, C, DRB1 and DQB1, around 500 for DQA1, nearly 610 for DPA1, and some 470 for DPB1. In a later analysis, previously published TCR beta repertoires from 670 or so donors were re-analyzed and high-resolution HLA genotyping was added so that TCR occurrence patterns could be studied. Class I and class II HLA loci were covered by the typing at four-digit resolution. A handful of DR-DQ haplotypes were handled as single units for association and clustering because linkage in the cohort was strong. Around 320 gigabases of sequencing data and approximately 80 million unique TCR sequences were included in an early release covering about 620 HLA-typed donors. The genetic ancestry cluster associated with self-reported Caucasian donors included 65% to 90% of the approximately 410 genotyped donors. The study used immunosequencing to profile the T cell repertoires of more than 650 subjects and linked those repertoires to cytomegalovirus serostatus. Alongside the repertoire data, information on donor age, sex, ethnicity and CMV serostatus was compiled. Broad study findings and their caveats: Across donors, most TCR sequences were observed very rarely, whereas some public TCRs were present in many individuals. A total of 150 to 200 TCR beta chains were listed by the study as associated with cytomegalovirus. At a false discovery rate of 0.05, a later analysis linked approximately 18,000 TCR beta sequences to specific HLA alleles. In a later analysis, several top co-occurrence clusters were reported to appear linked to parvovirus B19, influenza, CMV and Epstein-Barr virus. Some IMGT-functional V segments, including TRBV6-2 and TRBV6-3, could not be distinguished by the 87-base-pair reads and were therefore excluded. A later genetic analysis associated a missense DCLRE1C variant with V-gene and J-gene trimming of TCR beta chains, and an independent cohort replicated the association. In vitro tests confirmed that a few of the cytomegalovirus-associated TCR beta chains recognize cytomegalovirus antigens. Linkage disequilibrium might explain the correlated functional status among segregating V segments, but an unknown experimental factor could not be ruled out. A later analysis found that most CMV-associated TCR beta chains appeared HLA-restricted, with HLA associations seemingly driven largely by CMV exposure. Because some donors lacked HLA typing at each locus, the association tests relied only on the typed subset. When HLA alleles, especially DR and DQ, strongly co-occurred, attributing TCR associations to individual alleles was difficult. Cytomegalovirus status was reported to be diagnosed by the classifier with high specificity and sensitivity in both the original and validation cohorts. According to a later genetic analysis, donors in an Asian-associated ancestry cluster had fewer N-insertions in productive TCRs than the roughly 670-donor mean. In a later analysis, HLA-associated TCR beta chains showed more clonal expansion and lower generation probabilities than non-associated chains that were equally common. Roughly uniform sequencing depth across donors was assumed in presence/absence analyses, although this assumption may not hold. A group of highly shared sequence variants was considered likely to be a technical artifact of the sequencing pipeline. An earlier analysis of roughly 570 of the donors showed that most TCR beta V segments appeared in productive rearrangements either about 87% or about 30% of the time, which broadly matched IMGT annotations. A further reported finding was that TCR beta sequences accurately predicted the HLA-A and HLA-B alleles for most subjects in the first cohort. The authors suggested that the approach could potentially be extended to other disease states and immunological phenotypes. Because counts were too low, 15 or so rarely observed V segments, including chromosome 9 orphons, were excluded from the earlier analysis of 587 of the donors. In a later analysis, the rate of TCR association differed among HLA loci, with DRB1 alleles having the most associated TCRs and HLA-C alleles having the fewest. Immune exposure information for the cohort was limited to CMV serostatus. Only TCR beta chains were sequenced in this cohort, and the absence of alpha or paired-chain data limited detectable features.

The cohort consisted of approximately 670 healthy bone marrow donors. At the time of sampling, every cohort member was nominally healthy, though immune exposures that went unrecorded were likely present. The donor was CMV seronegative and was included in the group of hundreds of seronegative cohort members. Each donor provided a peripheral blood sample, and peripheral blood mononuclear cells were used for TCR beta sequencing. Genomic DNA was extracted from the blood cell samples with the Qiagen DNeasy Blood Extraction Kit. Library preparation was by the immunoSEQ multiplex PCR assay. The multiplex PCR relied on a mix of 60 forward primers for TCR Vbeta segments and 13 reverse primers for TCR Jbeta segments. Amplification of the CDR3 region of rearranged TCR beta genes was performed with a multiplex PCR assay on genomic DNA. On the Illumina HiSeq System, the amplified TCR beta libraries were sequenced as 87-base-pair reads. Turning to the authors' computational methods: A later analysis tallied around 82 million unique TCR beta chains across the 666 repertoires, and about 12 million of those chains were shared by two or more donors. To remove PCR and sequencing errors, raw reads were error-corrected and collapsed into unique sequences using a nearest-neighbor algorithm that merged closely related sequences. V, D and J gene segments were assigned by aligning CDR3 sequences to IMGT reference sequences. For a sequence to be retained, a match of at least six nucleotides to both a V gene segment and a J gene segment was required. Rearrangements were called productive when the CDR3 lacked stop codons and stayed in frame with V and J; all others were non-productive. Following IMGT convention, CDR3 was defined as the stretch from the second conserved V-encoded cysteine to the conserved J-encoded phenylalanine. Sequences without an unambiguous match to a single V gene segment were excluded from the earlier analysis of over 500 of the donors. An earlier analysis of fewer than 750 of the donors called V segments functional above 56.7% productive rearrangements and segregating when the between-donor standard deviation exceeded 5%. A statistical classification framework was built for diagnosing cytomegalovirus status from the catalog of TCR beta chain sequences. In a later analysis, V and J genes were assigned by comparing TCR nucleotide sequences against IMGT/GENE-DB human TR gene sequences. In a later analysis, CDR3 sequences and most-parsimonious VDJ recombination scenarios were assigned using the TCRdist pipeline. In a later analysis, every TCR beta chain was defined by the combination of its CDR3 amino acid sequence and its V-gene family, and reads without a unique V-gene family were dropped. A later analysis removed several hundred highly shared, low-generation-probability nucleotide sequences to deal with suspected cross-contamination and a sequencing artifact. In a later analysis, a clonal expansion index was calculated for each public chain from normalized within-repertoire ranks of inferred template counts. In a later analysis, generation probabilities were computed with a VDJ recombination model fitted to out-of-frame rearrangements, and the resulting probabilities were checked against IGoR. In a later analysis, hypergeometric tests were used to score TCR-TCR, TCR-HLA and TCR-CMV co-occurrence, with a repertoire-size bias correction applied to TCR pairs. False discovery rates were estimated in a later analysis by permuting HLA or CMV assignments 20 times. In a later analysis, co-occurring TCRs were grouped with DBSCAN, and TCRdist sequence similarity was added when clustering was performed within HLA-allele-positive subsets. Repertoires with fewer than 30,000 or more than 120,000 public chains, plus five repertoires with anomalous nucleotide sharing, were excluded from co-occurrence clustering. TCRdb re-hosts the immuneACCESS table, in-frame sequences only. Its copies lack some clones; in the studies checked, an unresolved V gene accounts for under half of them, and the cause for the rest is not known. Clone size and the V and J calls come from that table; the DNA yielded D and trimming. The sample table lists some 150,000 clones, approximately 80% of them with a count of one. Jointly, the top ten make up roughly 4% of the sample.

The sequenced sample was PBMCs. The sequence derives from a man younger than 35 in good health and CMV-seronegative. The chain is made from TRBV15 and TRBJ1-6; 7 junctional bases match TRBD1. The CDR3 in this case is CAISRTGAYNSPLHF. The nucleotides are TGTGCCATCAGTCGGACAGGAGCTTATAATTCACCCCTCCACTTT.